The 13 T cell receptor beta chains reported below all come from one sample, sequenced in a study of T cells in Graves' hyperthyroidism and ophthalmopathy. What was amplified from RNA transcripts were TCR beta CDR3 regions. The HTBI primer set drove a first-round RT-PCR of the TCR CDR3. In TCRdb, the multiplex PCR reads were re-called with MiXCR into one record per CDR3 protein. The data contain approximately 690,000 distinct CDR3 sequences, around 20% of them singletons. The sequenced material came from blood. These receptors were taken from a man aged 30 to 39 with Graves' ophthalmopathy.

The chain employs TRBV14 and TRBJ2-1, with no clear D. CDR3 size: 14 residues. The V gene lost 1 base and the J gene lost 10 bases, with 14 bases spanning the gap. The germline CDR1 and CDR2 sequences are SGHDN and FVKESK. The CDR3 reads CASSQVRSTREQFF. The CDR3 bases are TGTGCCAGCAGCCAAGTCAGATCGACACGGGAGCAGTTCTTC.

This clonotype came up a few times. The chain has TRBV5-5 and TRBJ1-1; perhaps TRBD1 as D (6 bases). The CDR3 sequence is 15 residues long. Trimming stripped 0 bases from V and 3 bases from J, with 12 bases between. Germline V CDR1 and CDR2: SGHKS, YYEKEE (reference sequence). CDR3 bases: TGTGCCAGCAGCTTGGTATGGGGGCGGGACACTGAAGCTTTCTTT. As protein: CASSLVWGRDTEAFF.

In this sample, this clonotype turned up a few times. This CDR3 is CASRTSGQLFDEQYF. The CDR3 region has the DNA TGTGCCAGCAGGACTTCCGGACAGCTTTTTGATGAGCAGTACTTC. The rearrangement links TRBV6-2 or TRBV6-3 to TRBJ2-7; D is possibly TRBD1 (6 bases). V was pared by 6 bases and J by 7 bases, with 22 bases between. This CDR3 spans 15 amino acids. The germline V gene has CDR1 MNHEY and CDR2 SVGEGT.

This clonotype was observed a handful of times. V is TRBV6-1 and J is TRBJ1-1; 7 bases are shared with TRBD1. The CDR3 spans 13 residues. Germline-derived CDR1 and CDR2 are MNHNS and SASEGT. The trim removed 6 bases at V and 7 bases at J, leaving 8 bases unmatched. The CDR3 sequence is CASRNRGQFEAFF. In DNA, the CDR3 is TGTGCCAGCAGAAACAGGGGTCAATTTGAAGCTTTCTTT.

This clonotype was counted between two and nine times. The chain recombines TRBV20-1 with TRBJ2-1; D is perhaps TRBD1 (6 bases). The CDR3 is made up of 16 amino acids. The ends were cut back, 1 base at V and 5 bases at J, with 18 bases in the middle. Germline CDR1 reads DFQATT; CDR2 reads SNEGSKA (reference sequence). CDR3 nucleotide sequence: TGCAGTGCTAGAGGCCCCGGGACACCGAATCACAATGAGCAGTTCTTC. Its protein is CSARGPGTPNHNEQFF.

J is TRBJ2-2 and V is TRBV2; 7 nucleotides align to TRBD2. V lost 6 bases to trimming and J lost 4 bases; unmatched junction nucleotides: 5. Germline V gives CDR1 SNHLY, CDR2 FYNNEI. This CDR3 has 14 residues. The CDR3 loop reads CASSGLELTGELFF. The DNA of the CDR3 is TGTGCCAGCAGCGGACTAGAGCTCACCGGGGAGCTGTTTTTT.

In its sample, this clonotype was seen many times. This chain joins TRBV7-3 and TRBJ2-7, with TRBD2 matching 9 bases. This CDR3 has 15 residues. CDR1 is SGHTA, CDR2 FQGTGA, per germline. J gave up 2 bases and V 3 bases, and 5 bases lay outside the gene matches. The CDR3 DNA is TGTGCCAGCAGCTTGGCTAGCGGGGCCGCCTACGAGCAGTACTTC. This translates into CASSLASGAAYEQYF.

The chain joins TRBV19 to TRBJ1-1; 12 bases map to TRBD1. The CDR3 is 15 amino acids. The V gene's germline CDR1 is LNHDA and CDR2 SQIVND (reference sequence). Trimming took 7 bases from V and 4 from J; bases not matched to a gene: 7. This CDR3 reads CASTGTGGVFTEAFF. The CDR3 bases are TGTGCCAGTACCGGGACAGGGGGCGTCTTCACTGAAGCTTTCTTT.

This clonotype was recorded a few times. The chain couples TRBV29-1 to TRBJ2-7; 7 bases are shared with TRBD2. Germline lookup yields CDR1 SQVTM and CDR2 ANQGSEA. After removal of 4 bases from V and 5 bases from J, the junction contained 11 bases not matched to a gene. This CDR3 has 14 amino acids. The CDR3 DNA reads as TGCAGCGTTGGCGGGCGGGAGAGGGCCCACGAGCAGTACTTC. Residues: CSVGGRERAHEQYF.

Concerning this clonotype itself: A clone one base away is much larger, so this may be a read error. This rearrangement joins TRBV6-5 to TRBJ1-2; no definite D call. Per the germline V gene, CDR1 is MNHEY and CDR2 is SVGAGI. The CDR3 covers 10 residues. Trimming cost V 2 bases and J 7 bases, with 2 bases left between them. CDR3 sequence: CASSYGGYTF. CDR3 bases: TGTGCCAGCAGTTACGGTGGCTACACCTTC.

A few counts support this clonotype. CDR3 protein: CASSYSNGPSGEEQYF. Written as DNA, the CDR3 is TGTGCCAGCAGTTACTCCAACGGCCCCTCGGGGGAGGAGCAGTACTTC. V usage is TRBV6-7 and J usage is TRBJ2-7; D possibly corresponds to TRBD2 (6 bases). TRBV6-7 is given ORF status, its function remaining uncertain. The CDR3 is 16 amino acids. Trimming stripped 0 bases from V and 7 bases from J, with 19 bases between.

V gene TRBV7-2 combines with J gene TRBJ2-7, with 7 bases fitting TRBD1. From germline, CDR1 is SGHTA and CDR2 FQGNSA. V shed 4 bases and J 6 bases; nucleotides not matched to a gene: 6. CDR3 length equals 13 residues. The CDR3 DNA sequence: TGTGCCAGCAGCTCAACTCACAGGGGCGAGCAGTACTTC. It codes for CASSSTHRGEQYF.

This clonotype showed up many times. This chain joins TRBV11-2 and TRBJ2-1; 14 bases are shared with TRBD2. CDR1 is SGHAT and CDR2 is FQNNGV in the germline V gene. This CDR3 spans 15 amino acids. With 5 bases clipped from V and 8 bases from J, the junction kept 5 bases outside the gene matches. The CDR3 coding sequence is TGTGCCAGCAGCACGGGGACTAGCGGGAGCGATGAGCAGTTCTTC. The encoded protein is CASSTGTSGSDEQFF.